Each of the 27 T cell receptor beta chains below was sequenced from the same sample in a study of blood T cell repertoires in COVID-19. Clones were read by immunoSEQ multiplex PCR, and TCRdb kept only the in-frame ones, dropping some. This sample has some 260,000 clones; 65% to 80% occur once, and the top ten carry roughly 4%. The sequenced sample was peripheral blood. The receptors come from a woman aged 40 to 50 with active or convalescent COVID-19.

The chain recombines TRBV7-2 with TRBJ1-2; 7 bases agree with TRBD1. This CDR3 comprises 18 residues. V lost 1 base, J lost 4 bases, and 15 bases stayed unmatched. In germline, CDR1 is SGHTA, CDR2 FQGNSA. CDR3 sequence: CASSLGSLIYRGSYGYTF. CDR3 sequence (DNA): TGTGCCAGCAGCTTAGGATCTCTTATATACAGGGGCTCCTATGGCTACACCTTC.

This chain links TRBV6-5 with TRBJ1-2; tentative D call: TRBD1 (6 bases). V was clipped by 10 bases and J by 5 bases, with 20 bases between them. Germline-derived CDR1 and CDR2 are MNHEY and SVGAGI. The length of the CDR3 is 14 residues. CDR3 region: CATSLREQGYGYTF. The CDR3 nucleotides are TGTGCCACCTCCTTAAGGGAACAGGGATATGGCTACACCTTC.

CDR3 residues: CAWSSGSSGNTIYF. The CDR3 region has the DNA TGTGCCTGGAGTTCAGGTAGCTCTGGAAACACCATATATTTT. The V gene is TRBV30, the J gene TRBJ1-3; no reliable D call. This CDR3 region has 14 residues. The V and J ends lost 2 bases and 0 bases respectively, with 8 bases between them. CDR1 and CDR2 (germline): GTSNPN, SVGIG (reference sequence).

This clone was observed a few times. The rearrangement links TRBV18 to TRBJ2-5, with 9 bases matching TRBD1. J lost 7 bases, V lost 2 bases, and 8 bases had no gene match. The CDR3 covers 15 residues. CDR1 KGHSH and CDR2 LQKENI come from the germline V gene. This CDR3 is CASSPSNRGPGTQYF. As DNA, the CDR3 is TGTGCCAGCTCACCAAGTAACAGGGGGCCAGGGACCCAGTACTTC. Complete variable domain (other parts from reference TRBV18 and TRBJ2-5): NAGVMQNPRHLVRRRGQEARLRCSPMKGHSHVYWYRQLPEEGLKFMVYLQKENIIDESGMPKERFSAEFPKEGPSILRIQQVVRGDSAAYFCASSPSNRGPGTQYFGPGTRLLVL.

V and J are TRBV3-1 (or the pseudogene TRBV3-2) and TRBJ1-2, with D uncertain. V lost 0 bases to trimming and J lost 8 bases, with 13 bases between them. This CDR3 region has 14 residues. CDR1 is LGHDT, CDR2 YNNKEL, per germline (reference sequence). DNA of the CDR3: TGTGCCAGCAGCCAAGATCAGGACTTAGGGGGCTACACCTTC. Translating it yields CASSQDQDLGGYTF.

The rearrangement joins TRBV28 to TRBJ1-4; 8 bases line up with TRBD1. Germline values: CDR1 MDHEN, CDR2 SYDVKM. This CDR3 contains 17 residues. J lost 3 bases, V lost 3 bases, and 9 bases had no gene match. The CDR3 sequence is CASSLRQGAKANEKLFF. The CDR3 DNA reads as TGTGCCAGCAGTTTGAGGCAGGGGGCAAAAGCTAATGAAAAACTGTTTTTT.

This clone appeared a few times. CDR3 sequence (DNA): TGTGCCAGCAGTTTAGAAGGGACAAAATTCACAGATACGCAGTATTTT. Translating gives CASSLEGTKFTDTQYF. The chain has TRBV28 and TRBJ2-3; maybe TRBD1 (6 bases). This CDR3 is built from 16 residues. The germline V gene encodes CDR1 MDHEN and CDR2 SYDVKM. The V end lost 2 bases, the J end lost 2 bases, and 14 bases lay between the germline ends. Combining the CDR3 with reference TRBV28 and TRBJ2-3 gives the whole variable domain DVKVTQSSRYLVKRTGEKVFLECVQDMDHENMFWYRQDPGLGLRLIYFSYDVKMKEKGDIPEGYSVSREKKERFSLILESASTNQTSMYLCASSLEGTKFTDTQYFGPGTRLTVL.

The chain links TRBV7-9 to TRBJ2-1, with 8 bases aligning to TRBD2. CDR3 size: 16 residues. V dropped 5 bases and J dropped 1; count of bases not matched to a gene: 7. Germline V lookup: CDR1 SEHNR, CDR2 FQNEAQ (reference sequence). The CDR3 coding sequence is TGTGCCAGCAGCCCCCGGCCGGGGGGGTCCTACAATGAGCAGTTCTTC. Protein: CASSPRPGGSYNEQFF.

Notes on this clone: The junction does not match germline at one end; this may be a read error. V usage is TRBV7-7 and J usage is TRBJ2-2; tentatively, D is TRBD1 (6 bases). This CDR3 has 15 residues. Germline V gives CDR1 SSHAT, CDR2 FNYEAQ (reference sequence). This chain's CDR3 is CASSLGDTNTGELFF. For the CDR3, the DNA is TGTGCTAGCAGCTTAGGGGACACGAACACCGGGGAGCTGTTTTTT.

This chain links TRBV4-2 with TRBJ2-5; 10 nucleotides match TRBD2. CDR3 length equals 18 residues. The V segment lost 1 base and the J segment 5 bases; nucleotides outside the gene matches: 13. Looked up from germline, CDR1 is LGHNA and CDR2 is YNFKEQ. The CDR3 loop is CASSQVAGGAGGPETQYF. CDR3 in DNA: TGTGCCAGCAGCCAAGTCGCCGGGGGAGCGGGGGGGCCCGAGACCCAGTACTTC.

The chain recombines TRBV3-1 (or the pseudogene TRBV3-2) with TRBJ1-6; 7 positions agree with TRBD1. This CDR3 contains 14 residues. Germline lookup yields CDR1 LGHDT and CDR2 YNNKEL (reference sequence). The V segment lost 2 bases and the J segment 7 bases; nucleotides outside the gene matches: 2. The chain's CDR3 is CASSQQGENSPLHF. The CDR3 DNA reads as TGTGCCAGCAGCCAACAGGGGGAGAATTCACCCCTCCACTTT.

In its sample, this clone was seen a few times. The chain recombines TRBV19 with TRBJ1-2; 7 bases line up with TRBD1. Unmatched junction bases numbered 7, after V lost 9 bases and J lost 0 bases. CDR3 length equals 14 residues. In germline, CDR1 is LNHDA, CDR2 SQIVND (reference sequence). This chain's CDR3 is CASPRQGANYGYTF. CDR3 bases: TGTGCCAGCCCTCGACAGGGAGCTAACTATGGCTACACCTTC.

The chain combines TRBV29-1 with TRBJ1-6; D is ambiguous. The CDR3 totals 14 residues. Trimming cost V 4 bases and J 4 bases, with 11 bases left between them. CDR1 is SQVTM and CDR2 is ANQGSEA in the germline V gene. DNA for the CDR3: TGCAGCGTTGCGTACGGTCCGTATAATTCACCCCTCCACTTT. It yields the protein CSVAYGPYNSPLHF. The complete variable domain, with remaining parts taken from reference TRBV29-1 and TRBJ1-6, reads SAVISQKPSRDICQRGTSLTIQCQVDSQVTMMFWYRQQPGQSLTLIATANQGSEATYESGFVIDKFPISRPNLTFSTLTVSNMSPEDSSIYLCSVAYGPYNSPLHFGNGTRLTVT.

The V and J genes are TRBV2 and TRBJ1-2, with TRBD1 matching 8 bases. Germline CDR1 reads SNHLY; CDR2 reads FYNNEI. J was trimmed by 1 base and V by 6 bases; bases with no gene match: 4. The CDR3 sequence is 14 residues long. The CDR3 protein is CASRQGEINYGYTF. The DNA of the CDR3 is TGTGCCAGCAGACAGGGGGAGATTAACTATGGCTACACCTTC.

This clone occurred a few times. This rearrangement joins TRBV28 to TRBJ1-5, with a possible D match to TRBD1 (6 bases). Germline CDR1 and CDR2: MDHEN and SYDVKM. Trimming stripped 6 bases from V and 0 bases from J, with 9 bases between. The CDR3 runs to 14 residues. In nucleotides, the CDR3 is TGTGCCAGCAGGCAACAGGGTAGCAATCAGCCCCAGCATTTT. Protein sequence: CASRQQGSNQPQHF.

This clone was counted once. V usage is TRBV2 and J usage is TRBJ1-1, with D perhaps matching TRBD1 (6 bases). CDR1 and CDR2 from the germline V gene are SNHLY and FYNNEI. The CDR3 has 14 residues. Trimming took off 7 bases at V and 0 bases at J, with 12 bases between the two ends. The chain's CDR3 is CASTWTAMNTEAFF. For the CDR3, the DNA is TGTGCCAGCACCTGGACAGCCATGAACACTGAAGCTTTCTTT.

The chain links TRBV14 to TRBJ2-1; no clear D gene. Trimming stripped 1 base from V and 1 base from J, with 14 bases between. CDR3 size: 17 residues. CDR1 SGHDN and CDR2 FVKESK come from the germline V gene. CDR3 in amino acids: CASSQVAGPVSYNEQFF. The CDR3 DNA reads as TGTGCCAGCAGCCAAGTGGCAGGCCCCGTTTCCTACAATGAGCAGTTCTTC.

The chain is built from TRBV7-2 and TRBJ1-1; 8 bases line up with TRBD1. Trimming at V came to 2 bases and at J to 0 bases, leaving 2 bases not matched to a gene. This CDR3 region has 15 residues. Germline V gene sequence: CDR1 SGHTA, CDR2 FQGNSA. The CDR3 DNA reads as TGTGCCAGCAGCTTATACAGGGGGATGAACACTGAAGCTTTCTTT. Its protein is CASSLYRGMNTEAFF.

This chain connects TRBV6-1 to TRBJ2-1; tentatively, D is TRBD1 (6 bases). CDR1 is MNHNS, CDR2 SASEGT, per germline. The CDR3 runs 15 residues. Trimming removed 1 base at V and 3 bases at J, with 10 bases between. The CDR3 loop reads CASSEVRGFYNEQFF. DNA for the CDR3: TGTGCCAGCAGTGAAGTCAGGGGCTTCTACAATGAGCAGTTCTTC.

V gene TRBV28 combines with J gene TRBJ2-7, with D possibly being TRBD2 (7 bases). The CDR3 has 15 residues. The V and J ends lost 6 bases and 2 bases respectively, with 17 bases between them. Germline V CDR1 and CDR2: MDHEN, SYDVKM. The CDR3 is CASSPWGEGAYEQYF. DNA of the CDR3: TGTGCCAGCAGCCCCTGGGGGGAGGGGGCCTACGAGCAGTACTTC.

This clone was seen a single time. This sequence joins TRBV2 and TRBJ1-4; tentative D call: TRBD1 (5 bases). The CDR3 runs 15 residues. Trimming pared 4 bases from V and 4 bases from J, leaving 13 bases between. Germline loops: CDR1 SNHLY, CDR2 FYNNEI. The CDR3 region is CASSGGGAVNEKLFF. CDR3 sequence (DNA): TGTGCCAGCAGTGGGGGGGGAGCCGTTAATGAAAAACTGTTTTTT. Based on the CDR3 plus reference TRBV2 and TRBJ1-4, the full variable domain is EPEVTQTPSHQVTQMGQEVILRCVPISNHLYFYWYRQILGQKVEFLVSFYNNEISEKSEIFDDQFSVERPDGSNFTLKIRSTKLEDSAMYFCASSGGGAVNEKLFFGSGTQLSVL.

V and J are TRBV3-1 (or the pseudogene TRBV3-2) and TRBJ2-2; 9 bases fit TRBD1. This CDR3 has 17 residues. Germline values: CDR1 LGHDT, CDR2 YNNKEL (reference sequence). Trimming cost V 3 bases and J 7 bases; bases outside gene matches: 12. In DNA form, the CDR3 reads TGTGCCAGCAGCCACCGCCCCGGGACAGGGATGGGCGGGGAGCTGTTTTTT. Its protein product is CASSHRPGTGMGGELFF.

The chain is built from TRBV16 and TRBJ1-1, with TRBD1 identical over 9 bases. With V trimmed by 3 bases and J by 1 base, 6 bases remained unmatched. The CDR3 consists of 16 residues. Per the germline V gene, CDR1 is KGHSY and CDR2 is FQNENV. CDR3 in DNA: TGTGCCAGCAGCCAGGGATCGGGACAGGGGAACACTGAAGCTTTCTTT. It translates to CASSQGSGQGNTEAFF. The entire variable domain, with the rest obtained from reference TRBV16 and TRBJ1-1, is as follows: GEEVAQTPKHLVRGEGQKAKLYCAPIKGHSYVFWYQQVLKNEFKFLISFQNENVFDETGMPKERFSAKCLPNSPCSLEIQATKLEDSAVYFCASSQGSGQGNTEAFFGQGTRLTVV.

The chain combines TRBV19 with TRBJ1-1, with 8 nucleotides matching TRBD1. Germline loops: CDR1 LNHDA, CDR2 SQIVND (reference sequence). Germline trimming cut 9 bases from V and 6 bases from J; bases unmatched to any gene: 9. This CDR3 spans 13 amino acids. CDR3 amino acids: CASDIGTGPEAFF. CDR3 nucleotides: TGTGCCAGCGACATAGGGACAGGCCCTGAAGCTTTCTTT.

This chain uses TRBV5-6 with TRBJ1-2, with 7 bases matching TRBD1. Germline loops: CDR1 SGHDT, CDR2 YYEEEE. The CDR3 has 14 amino acids. With V trimmed by 0 bases and J by 3 bases, 2 bases remained unmatched. The CDR3 reads CASSLGDRDYGYTF. The CDR3 region has the DNA TGTGCCAGCAGCTTGGGGGACAGAGACTATGGCTACACCTTC.

V usage is TRBV5-4 and J usage is TRBJ1-1; 8 bases match TRBD1. V lost 2 bases, J lost 5 bases, and 5 bases stayed unmatched. The CDR3 spans 14 residues. Germline values: CDR1 SGHNT, CDR2 YYREEE (reference sequence). CDR3 region: CASSFQGARTEAFF. In nucleotides, the CDR3 is TGTGCCAGCAGCTTTCAGGGGGCGAGAACTGAAGCTTTCTTT.

The sample holds a few counts of this clone. The V call is TRBV3-1 (or the pseudogene TRBV3-2), the J call TRBJ2-1; D is perhaps TRBD2 (5 bases). The CDR3 has 13 residues. V was pared by 0 bases and J by 8 bases, with 8 bases between. From germline, CDR1 is LGHDT and CDR2 YNNKEL (reference sequence). CDR3 residues: CASSQELDDEQFF. The CDR3 bases are TGTGCCAGCAGCCAAGAACTAGACGATGAGCAGTTCTTC.